This TCR beta chain was observed in a study of blood T cells in healthy people across ages. The CDR3 loop spans 11 amino acids. Germline CDR1 and CDR2: MDHEN and SYDVKM. The second PCR ran roughly 7 to 11 cycles with a sample-barcoded 5' primer and J-beta primers. TCRdb re-called the 5' RACE reads through MiXCR, storing one row per CDR3 protein. The sample holds about 720,000 distinct CDR3 sequences; over 20% are singletons and the top ten take about 22%. This rearrangement joins TRBV28 to TRBJ1-2; the D is unclear. This TCR came from a man between 65 and 79 years old in good health. The sequenced material came from blood. The CDR3 nucleotides are TGTGGGGCGCGGGCTAACTATGGCTACACCTTC. It yields the protein CGARANYGYTF.